Shown below are 8 T cell receptor beta chains from a single sample sequenced in a study of OX40 agonist ivuxolimab in advanced cancers. Sequenced by immunoSEQ multiplex PCR; TCRdb stores in-frame clones only, minus some. The sample lists tens of thousands of clones, more than 75% seen once, with under 2% in the top ten. This material consisted of CD4+ or CD8+ T cells sorted from blood, taken in a trial of the OX40 agonist ivuxolimab. The receptors here all came from an adult with an advanced solid tumor such as melanoma, head and neck, liver or kidney cancer.

The rearrangement links TRBV6-1 to TRBJ2-3; 7 bases agree with TRBD1. Germline lookup yields CDR1 MNHNS and CDR2 SASEGT. The ends lost 4 bases at V and 7 bases at J; junction bases unmatched: 8. The CDR3 sequence is 14 residues long. CDR3 loop: CASSVGTVINTQYF. CDR3 DNA sequence: TGTGCCAGCAGTGTAGGGACAGTCATAAATACGCAGTATTTT.

This clone is a singleton in its sample. As DNA, the CDR3 is TGTGCCAGCAGCTTGGGACTAGCGGCTTCCTACGAGCAGTACTTC. It specifies CASSLGLAASYEQYF. The chain joins TRBV5-4 to TRBJ2-7, with 9 bases lining up with TRBD2. CDR3 length: 15 residues. Per germline, CDR1 SGHNT and CDR2 YYREEE (reference sequence). J was trimmed by 1 base and V by 0 bases; bases with no gene match: 2.

This chain uses TRBV2 with TRBJ2-1; 8 bases are shared with TRBD2. The J segment lost 10 bases and the V segment lost 3 bases, leaving 11 bases of the junction unmatched. Germline V lookup: CDR1 SNHLY, CDR2 FYNNEI. The CDR3 consists of 15 residues. The CDR3 DNA reads TGTGCCAGCAGTGATACGAGCGGGGGAGTCGGAGAGCAGTTCTTC. Translated: CASSDTSGGVGEQFF.

The chain links TRBV11-3 to TRBJ2-1; 7 positions agree with TRBD1. Germline values: CDR1 SGHNT, CDR2 YENEEA. J was trimmed by 6 bases and V by 5 bases; bases with no gene match: 4. The length of the CDR3 is 13 residues. CDR3 protein: CASSRQGGNEQFF. CDR3 DNA sequence: TGTGCCAGCAGCCGACAGGGTGGCAATGAGCAGTTCTTC.

The chain combines TRBV28 with TRBJ2-7; 12 bases agree with TRBD2. This CDR3 is built from 17 residues. Trimming took 3 bases from V and 7 from J; bases not matched to a gene: 13. In germline, CDR1 is MDHEN, CDR2 SYDVKM. The CDR3 sequence: CASSFYPPASGRVEQYF. In DNA form, the CDR3 reads TGTGCCAGCAGTTTCTACCCACCGGCTAGCGGGAGGGTTGAGCAGTACTTC.

This sequence joins TRBV30 and TRBJ1-6; 7 nucleotides match TRBD1. The germline gives CDR1 GTSNPN, CDR2 SVGIG (reference sequence). The CDR3 is 13 residues long. Losses at the gene ends were 2 bases for V and 5 bases for J; bases not matched to a gene: 0. The CDR3 region is CAWSTGDNSPLHF. CDR3 nucleotides: TGTGCCTGGAGTACAGGGGATAATTCACCCCTCCACTTT.

This clone has a handful of counts. The V call is TRBV2, the J call TRBJ1-1; possibly TRBD1 for D (5 bases). Trimming pared 6 bases from V and 0 bases from J, leaving 14 bases between. CDR3 size: 15 residues. Germline CDR1 and CDR2: SNHLY and FYNNEI. Here the CDR3 reads CASSEGHHMNTEAFF. The DNA for the CDR3 is TGTGCCAGCAGCGAGGGGCACCACATGAACACTGAAGCTTTCTTT.

The chain joins TRBV11-3 to TRBJ2-7; 7 bases are a match to TRBD2. This CDR3 has 14 residues. Germline lookup yields CDR1 SGHNT and CDR2 YENEEA. V lost 1 base to trimming and J lost 2 bases; unmatched junction nucleotides: 2. CDR3 protein: CASSLAGGPYEQYF. As DNA, the CDR3 is TGTGCCAGCAGCTTAGCGGGAGGACCCTACGAGCAGTACTTC.